The clone carrying this TCR beta chain turned up a few times. The data belong to a study of metastatic and nonmetastatic thyroid tumors. Study in general: Repertoire comparisons spanned blood and tumor or nodule tissue from malignant and benign thyroid patients.

Each patient came to thyroid surgery without any prior treatment (of any kind). CDR1 and CDR2 (germline): MNHNS, SASEGT. The CDR3 is 13 amino acids. Trimming took off 5 bases at V and 8 bases at J, with 15 bases between the two ends. Using MiXCR, TCRdb re-called clones from the PCR reads. The table lists under 30,000 clones, 20% to 25% of them singletons. Sequences were obtained from blood. The rearrangement links TRBV6-1 to TRBJ1-2; D is unclear. This TCR derives from a female donor with papillary thyroid cancer or a benign thyroid nodule (not recorded which). Some clones in this sample may be carry-over from other donors' samples. The CDR3 nucleotides read TGTGCCAGCAGTTCCACCGCGGGGTGGGGCTACACCTTC. Translation gives CASSSTAGWGYTF.